This entry lists 29 T cell receptor beta chains sequenced from one sample in a study of blood T cell repertoires in COVID-19 (dated by TCRdb to 2018 to 2020). Library preparation used the immunoSEQ multiplex PCR assay. TCRdb took over this immuneACCESS table, retaining in-frame rearrangements with V and J assigned. Such tables are incomplete; in checked studies, under half of the missing clones stem from an unresolved V gene, and the remainder is unexplained. The table for this sample lists around 170,000 clones; around 86% of them were counted only once. The ten largest clones add up to about 6.5% of the sample. The sequencing input was peripheral blood. All receptors derive from a woman aged 40 to 50 with acute or convalescent COVID-19.

This rearrangement joins TRBV19 to TRBJ1-6, with D unclear. This CDR3 region has 17 residues. CDR1 and CDR2 (germline): LNHDA, SQIVND (reference sequence). Trimming removed 11 bases at V and 9 bases at J, with 29 bases between. The CDR3: CAAPRRIHALDCSPLHF. The CDR3 nucleotides read TGTGCCGCCCCTAGGAGGATACACGCCTTGGATTGTTCACCCCTCCACTTT. Full variable domain (missing parts from reference TRBV19 and TRBJ1-6): DGGITQSPKYLFRKEGQNVTLSCEQNLNHDAMYWYRQDPGQGLRLIYYSQIVNDFQKGDIAEGYSVSREKKESFPLTVTSAQKNPTAFYLCAAPRRIHALDCSPLHFGNGTRLTVT.

This clone was found once. CDR3 sequence: CAWGRAGYAGELFF. The CDR3, as DNA: TGTGCCTGGGGGAGGGCCGGCTACGCCGGGGAGCTGTTTTTT. V gene TRBV30 combines with J gene TRBJ2-2; 7 bases agree with TRBD2. The germline V gene has CDR1 GTSNPN and CDR2 SVGIG (reference sequence). V lost 5 bases, J lost 6 bases, and 9 bases stayed unmatched. The CDR3 is made up of 14 amino acids.

This chain joins TRBV9 and TRBJ1-6; 7 bases fit TRBD1. Looked up from germline, CDR1 is SGDLS and CDR2 is YYNGEE. With 4 bases clipped from V and 8 bases from J, the junction kept 18 bases outside the gene matches. The CDR3 sequence is 18 residues long. CDR3 nucleotides: TGTGCCAGCAGCACATCCGGGACAGTTTGGTCCAGGGATTCACCCCTCCACTTT. Translating it yields CASSTSGTVWSRDSPLHF.

This chain uses TRBV10-1 with TRBJ2-1, with a tentative D call TRBD2 (5 bases). The germline V and J ends were trimmed by 8 bases and 6 bases, with 11 bases remaining between them. The V gene's germline CDR1 is WNHNN and CDR2 SYGVQD (reference sequence). This CDR3 comprises 12 residues. Written as DNA, the CDR3 is TGCGCCAGCTCGCGGGCTCTCAATGAGCAGTTCTTC. Translating it yields CASSRALNEQFF.

V and J are TRBV18 and TRBJ1-3; possibly TRBD1 for D (6 bases). Germline-derived CDR1 and CDR2 are KGHSH and LQKENI. CDR3 length: 14 residues. Trimming shortened V by 5 bases and J by 2 bases, and 10 bases separated the two germline ends. CDR3 in DNA: TGTGCCAGCTCAATGGGGGCACCTGGAAACACCATATATTTT. This gives the protein CASSMGAPGNTIYF.

The J gene is TRBJ1-5, the V gene TRBV5-1, with TRBD1 matching over 9 bases. Trimming removed 0 bases from V and 2 bases from J; junction bases left unmatched: 6. Per the germline V gene, CDR1 is SGHRS and CDR2 is YFSETQ. The CDR3 consists of 17 residues. CDR3 sequence reads: CASSLAPRTGGNQPQHF. Here the CDR3 DNA reads TGCGCCAGCAGCTTGGCCCCTAGGACAGGGGGCAATCAGCCCCAGCATTTT.

The chain uses TRBV11-2 and TRBJ1-2; 7 bases are shared with TRBD1. Unmatched junction bases numbered 7, after V lost 4 bases and J lost 8 bases. This CDR3 is built from 13 residues. Germline values: CDR1 SGHAT, CDR2 FQNNGV. The CDR3: CASSSLNRGGYTF. CDR3 nucleotide sequence: TGTGCCAGCAGCTCGCTGAACAGGGGCGGCTACACCTTC. Variable domain in full (rest from reference TRBV11-2 and TRBJ1-2): EAGVAQSPRYKIIEKRQSVAFWCNPISGHATLYWYQQILGQGPKLLIQFQNNGVVDDSQLPKDRFSAERLKGVDSTLKIQPAKLEDSAVYLCASSSLNRGGYTFGSGTRLTVV.

The chain uses TRBV4-1 and TRBJ2-3; D is perhaps TRBD1 (6 bases). CDR3 length: 16 amino acids. V shed 3 bases and J shed 4 bases, with 17 bases lying between them. Germline loops: CDR1 MGHRA, CDR2 YSYEKL. CDR3: CASSHTAGQLADTQYF. CDR3 sequence (DNA): TGCGCCAGCAGCCACACCGCAGGACAGTTAGCAGATACGCAGTATTTT.

This sequence joins TRBV18 and TRBJ1-5, with D possibly being TRBD1 (6 bases). Germline assignment: CDR1 KGHSH and CDR2 LQKENI. V was trimmed by 2 bases and J by 0 bases, leaving 11 bases between them. The CDR3 is 16 residues long. CDR3 DNA: TGTGCCAGCTCACCAGAGACAGGTTATAGCAATCAGCCCCAGCATTTT. Translated: CASSPETGYSNQPQHF.

The V call is TRBV28, the J call TRBJ2-2; TRBD1 matches at 11 bases. CDR1 is MDHEN, CDR2 SYDVKM, per germline. The CDR3 sequence is 13 residues long. V lost 8 bases and J lost 9; bases outside the gene matches: 5. CDR3 amino acids: CASLGQGAWELFF. The CDR3 DNA is TGTGCCAGCCTTGGACAGGGGGCTTGGGAGCTGTTTTTT.

The chain joins TRBV28 to TRBJ1-6, with D maybe TRBD1 (6 bases). The CDR3 is 14 amino acids. V was pared by 7 bases and J by 6 bases, with 13 bases between. Germline V lookup: CDR1 MDHEN, CDR2 SYDVKM. CDR3 in amino acids: CASTSGGLNSPLHF. The DNA for the CDR3 is TGTGCCAGCACCAGTGGGGGCCTTAATTCACCCCTCCACTTT.

The chain combines TRBV4-2 with TRBJ2-1; 8 bases match TRBD2. Germline V gene data show CDR1 as LGHNA and CDR2 as YNFKEQ. The CDR3 has 14 amino acids. The J segment lost 8 bases and the V segment lost 9 bases, leaving 12 bases of the junction unmatched. The DNA of the CDR3 is TGTGCCAGTGCGGGGGGATCCGGGGACTATGAGCAGTTCTTC. Translated: CASAGGSGDYEQFF.

The chain employs TRBV7-9 and TRBJ1-5, with D possibly matching TRBD1 (5 bases). With 4 bases removed from V and 2 bases from J, the gap between germline ends came to 15 bases. This CDR3 region has 16 residues. In germline, CDR1 is SEHNR, CDR2 FQNEAQ (reference sequence). CDR3 in DNA: TGTGCCAGCAGCTCCCAAGGGGATTGGGGCAATCAGCCCCAGCATTTT. Protein product: CASSSQGDWGNQPQHF. The full variable domain, rest sourced from reference TRBV7-9 and TRBJ1-5, is DTGVSQNPRHKITKRGQNVTFRCDPISEHNRLYWYRQTLGQGPEFLTYFQNEAQLEKSRLLSDRFSAERPKGSFSTLEIQRTEQGDSAMYLCASSSQGDWGNQPQHFGDGTRLSIL.

The chain uses TRBV29-1 and TRBJ1-5; D call uncertain. Germline V gene sequence: CDR1 SQVTM, CDR2 ANQGSEA. V lost 7 bases and J lost 3, with 13 bases in between. The CDR3 contains 13 residues. CDR3 coding DNA: TGCAGCGGAAAAGACGGGGACAATCAGCCCCAGCATTTT. Translating gives CSGKDGDNQPQHF.

The chain links TRBV5-5 to TRBJ2-1; TRBD2 matches at 11 bases. Trimming removed 0 bases from V and 3 bases from J; junction bases left unmatched: 2. This CDR3 is 16 amino acids long. Germline-derived CDR1 and CDR2 are SGHKS and YYEKEE (reference sequence). DNA of the CDR3: TGTGCCAGCAGCTTGGAGACTAGCGGGAACTACAATGAGCAGTTCTTC. It specifies CASSLETSGNYNEQFF.

This chain links TRBV19 with TRBJ1-1, with TRBD1 matching over 9 bases. With V trimmed by 0 bases and J by 4 bases, 6 bases remained unmatched. Germline V gives CDR1 LNHDA, CDR2 SQIVND (reference sequence). The CDR3 contains 16 residues. CDR3 protein: CASSIEAGTGSTEAFF. In DNA, the CDR3 is TGTGCCAGTAGTATAGAGGCCGGGACAGGGTCCACTGAAGCTTTCTTT.

V and J are TRBV5-1 and TRBJ2-7, with 8 bases identical to TRBD1. The CDR3 consists of 16 residues. Germline loops: CDR1 SGHRS, CDR2 YFSETQ. V lost 4 bases and J lost 2; bases outside the gene matches: 11. The CDR3 here is CASSRTGSDSPYEQYF. In DNA, the CDR3 is TGCGCCAGCAGCCGGACAGGGAGTGACTCCCCCTACGAGCAGTACTTC.

The chain has TRBV28 and TRBJ1-1, with 8 bases that match TRBD1. This CDR3 region has 15 residues. After removal of 7 bases from V and 0 bases from J, the junction contained 7 bases not matched to a gene. Germline assignment: CDR1 MDHEN and CDR2 SYDVKM. The CDR3 DNA sequence: TGTGCCAGCAACGGCCCGACAGGGGTGAACACTGAAGCTTTCTTT. Amino acid sequence: CASNGPTGVNTEAFF.

This rearrangement joins TRBV30 to TRBJ2-3, with TRBD1 identical over 8 bases. The V gene end was trimmed by 2 bases and the J gene end by 0 bases; junction bases not matched to a gene: 10. The CDR3 runs to 17 residues. Germline CDR1 and CDR2: GTSNPN and SVGIG (reference sequence). The CDR3 sequence: CAWSRGATGVSTDTQYF. The CDR3 DNA reads TGTGCCTGGAGTAGGGGGGCGACAGGGGTTAGCACAGATACGCAGTATTTT.

CDR3 residues: CASSSEYRGSRETQYF. The CDR3 region has the DNA TGTGCCAGCAGCTCGGAATACAGGGGGTCGCGAGAGACCCAGTACTTC. The V gene is TRBV7-2, the J gene TRBJ2-5, with TRBD1 matching 8 bases. Germline V gene lookup returns CDR1 SGHTA and CDR2 FQGNSA. The CDR3 runs to 16 residues. V lost 4 bases and J lost 4; bases outside the gene matches: 11. Variable domain in full (rest from reference TRBV7-2 and TRBJ2-5): GAGVSQSPSNKVTEKGKDVELRCDPISGHTALYWYRQSLGQGLEFLIYFQGNSAPDKSGLPSDRFSAERTGGSVSTLTIQRTQQEDSAVYLCASSSEYRGSRETQYFGPGTRLLVL.

The chain joins TRBV6-5 to TRBJ1-3, with 7 bases that match TRBD1. The CDR3 has 13 residues. J lost 3 bases, V lost 7 bases, and 3 bases had no gene match. Germline CDR1 and CDR2: MNHEY and SVGAGI. The chain's CDR3 is CASTWDSGNTIYF. CDR3 bases: TGTGCCAGCACTTGGGACAGTGGAAACACCATATATTTT.

The genes are TRBV15 and TRBJ1-4; D possibly corresponds to TRBD1 (6 bases). This CDR3 region has 16 residues. Germline CDR1 reads LNHNV; CDR2 reads YYDKDF (reference sequence). The V end was cut by 1 base, the J end by 6 bases, with 15 bases between. The CDR3 nucleotides are TGTGCCACCAGCAGAGGCAACACAGGGTCTTATGAAAAACTGTTTTTT. It codes for CATSRGNTGSYEKLFF.

The rearrangement uses TRBV7-2 and TRBJ2-3; TRBD2 is a possible D gene (5 bases). Germline V lookup: CDR1 SGHTA, CDR2 FQGNSA. V lost 5 bases to trimming and J lost 6 bases, with 12 bases between them. The CDR3 length is 13 residues. CDR3: CASSPLGHDTQYF. CDR3 coding DNA: TGTGCCAGCAGCCCACTAGGGCACGATACGCAGTATTTT.

The chain employs TRBV18 and TRBJ2-2; D is perhaps TRBD2 (7 bases). The CDR3 runs to 16 residues. Germline values: CDR1 KGHSH, CDR2 LQKENI. Trimming took off 0 bases at V and 1 base at J, with 9 bases between the two ends. CDR3 sequence (DNA): TGTGCCAGCTCACCACCCGGGGGGCAGAACACCGGGGAGCTGTTTTTT. It codes for CASSPPGGQNTGELFF. Complete variable domain (other parts from reference TRBV18 and TRBJ2-2): NAGVMQNPRHLVRRRGQEARLRCSPMKGHSHVYWYRQLPEEGLKFMVYLQKENIIDESGMPKERFSAEFPKEGPSILRIQQVVRGDSAAYFCASSPPGGQNTGELFFGEGSRLTVL.

This clone occurred once. The rearrangement links TRBV24-1 to TRBJ2-5; 7 bases are a match to TRBD2. Germline loops: CDR1 KGHDR, CDR2 SFDVKD. The CDR3 spans 15 residues. The V and J ends lost 1 base and 2 bases, in that order; junction bases with no gene match: 3. CDR3 sequence (DNA): TGTGCCACCAGTGATTTAGGAGCGGGGCAAGAGACCCAGTACTTC. This sequence encodes CATSDLGAGQETQYF.

As DNA, the CDR3 is TGTGCCAGTAGTATAAGGGGAAGGGCTATCCAAGAGACCCAGTACTTC. It specifies CASSIRGRAIQETQYF. The chain employs TRBV19 and TRBJ2-5; D is perhaps TRBD1 (5 bases). CDR3 length: 16 amino acids. The V and J ends lost 2 bases and 1 base respectively, with 14 bases between them. Germline-derived CDR1 and CDR2 are LNHDA and SQIVND (reference sequence).

J is TRBJ2-1 and V is TRBV4-2, with 10 bases fitting TRBD2. The CDR3 has 19 residues. Germline trimming cut 7 bases from V and 3 bases from J; bases unmatched to any gene: 18. The germline V gene has CDR1 LGHNA and CDR2 YNFKEQ. CDR3: CASNRGEPGLARIYNEQFF. The CDR3, as DNA: TGTGCCAGCAACCGGGGAGAACCGGGACTAGCGCGTATCTACAATGAGCAGTTCTTC.

The CDR3 DNA reads TGTGCCAGCAGCGCAAACAGGGGCACAGATACGCAGTATTTT. Its translation is CASSANRGTDTQYF. This sequence joins TRBV9 and TRBJ2-3; a possible D gene is TRBD1 (6 bases). Germline-derived CDR1 and CDR2 are SGDLS and YYNGEE. V dropped 3 bases and J dropped 1 base, with 9 bases sitting between them. The CDR3 has 14 residues. The whole variable domain, remainder taken from reference TRBV9 and TRBJ2-3, is DSGVTQTPKHLITATGQRVTLRCSPRSGDLSVYWYQQSLDQGLQFLIQYYNGEERAKGNILERFSAQQFPDLHSELNLSSLELGDSALYFCASSANRGTDTQYFGPGTRLTVL.

This clone was observed a few times. This sequence joins TRBV27 and TRBJ2-1; maybe TRBD2 (6 bases). CDR3 length equals 15 residues. Trimming stripped 5 bases from V and 6 bases from J, with 17 bases between. From germline, CDR1 is MNHEY and CDR2 SMNVEV (reference sequence). CDR3 region: CASSQSGPRRNEQFF. The CDR3 DNA sequence: TGTGCCAGCAGTCAGAGCGGGCCCCGTCGCAATGAGCAGTTCTTC.